The 16 T cell receptor beta chains presented below share a single source sample, sequenced in a study of cytomegalovirus exposure and HLA in healthy donors. PCR was performed using 60 Vbeta and 13 Jbeta primers. Assay used: immunoSEQ multiplex PCR; TCRdb lists only in-frame clones, some missing. The sample totals 100,000 to 150,000 clones. The sample consisted of PBMCs. Receptor source: a man aged 30 to 45 in good health and CMV-seronegative.

The gene calls are TRBV10-1 and TRBJ2-3; possible D gene TRBD2, 6 bases. The CDR3 runs 13 residues. V shed 3 bases and J shed 6 bases, with 10 bases lying between them. Germline V gives CDR1 WNHNN, CDR2 SYGVQD (reference sequence). The CDR3 protein is CASSDSGVDTQYF. In DNA, the CDR3 is TGCGCCAGCAGTGACTCGGGAGTGGATACGCAGTATTTT.

The chain has TRBV30 and TRBJ2-7; D perhaps matches TRBD1 (5 bases). Germline lookup yields CDR1 GTSNPN and CDR2 SVGIG (reference sequence). Trimming shortened V by 3 bases and J by 0 bases, and 12 bases separated the two germline ends. This CDR3 has 14 amino acids. The CDR3 coding sequence is TGTGCCTGGAGAAGGGGCGGCCTCTCCTACGAGCAGTACTTC. Translation: CAWRRGGLSYEQYF.

This chain uses TRBV2 with TRBJ2-1, with a possible D match to TRBD2 (6 bases). The CDR3 extends over 12 amino acids. Germline V gives CDR1 SNHLY, CDR2 FYNNEI. The ends were cut back, 6 bases at V and 16 bases at J, with 19 bases in the middle. The CDR3 spells CASRQLAKEGFF. CDR3 in DNA: TGTGCCAGCAGGCAACTAGCAAAAGAAGGCTTCTTC.

This chain uses TRBV5-1 with TRBJ1-2, with TRBD1 identical over 10 bases. Germline CDR1 reads SGHRS; CDR2 reads YFSETQ. The length of the CDR3 is 15 residues. Trimming removed 0 bases from V and 4 bases from J; junction bases left unmatched: 3. The CDR3 sequence: CASSLETGGVYGYTF. The CDR3 DNA reads as TGCGCCAGCAGCTTGGAGACAGGGGGCGTCTATGGCTACACCTTC.

The chain joins TRBV2 to TRBJ1-2, with unresolved D. Germline values: CDR1 SNHLY, CDR2 FYNNEI. The CDR3 consists of 15 residues. Trimming cost V 8 bases and J 0 bases, with 16 bases left between them. The CDR3 DNA is TGTGCCAGCCTAGGCGCGGGATTCCCTAACTATGGCTACACCTTC. It codes for CASLGAGFPNYGYTF.

V gene TRBV15 combines with J gene TRBJ1-3; a weak D match, TRBD1 (6 bases). Germline assignment: CDR1 LNHNV and CDR2 YYDKDF (reference sequence). V gave up 3 bases and J gave up 0 bases, with 15 bases separating them. This CDR3 is 17 amino acids long. The DNA for the CDR3 is TGTGCCACCAGCAGCGGACAGATGGGTATCTCTGGAAACACCATATATTTT. Amino acids: CATSSGQMGISGNTIYF.

In nucleotides, the CDR3 is TGTGCCAGCAGCTCCGGGGAGGTCGCCGGCTATGGCTACACCTTC. Translating it yields CASSSGEVAGYGYTF. The chain uses TRBV9 and TRBJ1-2; D ambiguous. Germline assignment: CDR1 SGDLS and CDR2 YYNGEE. Deletions cut 4 bases from V and 4 bases from J, with 17 bases between. There are 15 residues in the CDR3.

The CDR3 here is CASSLKGPTSGTVEGEQFF. CDR3 in DNA: TGTGCCAGCAGCCTTAAGGGGCCTACTAGCGGGACGGTGGAGGGTGAGCAGTTCTTC. This chain joins TRBV11-3 and TRBJ2-1; 10 bases align to TRBD2. The CDR3 extends over 19 amino acids. The J segment lost 9 bases and the V segment lost 5 bases, leaving 22 bases of the junction unmatched. Germline V gives CDR1 SGHNT, CDR2 YENEEA.

The J gene is TRBJ2-2, the V gene TRBV6-1; 7 nucleotides align to TRBD1. CDR1 MNHNS and CDR2 SASEGT come from the germline V gene. Trimming took 10 bases from V and 0 from J; bases not matched to a gene: 5. The CDR3 has 14 residues. CDR3 sequence: CATPGQTNTGELFF. The DNA for the CDR3 is TGTGCCACCCCGGGACAGACGAACACCGGGGAGCTGTTTTTT.

V usage is TRBV7-7 and J usage is TRBJ2-2; 9 bases are a match to TRBD1. The CDR3 is 16 residues long. The V and J ends lost 5 bases and 3 bases, in that order; junction bases with no gene match: 7. Germline V gene sequence: CDR1 SSHAT, CDR2 FNYEAQ (reference sequence). CDR3 amino acids: CASSPAGQGYTGELFF. As DNA, the CDR3 is TGTGCCAGCAGCCCCGCCGGACAGGGGTACACCGGGGAGCTGTTTTTT.

The chain joins TRBV5-6 to TRBJ1-5; D perhaps matches TRBD1 (5 bases). The germline CDR1 and CDR2 sequences are SGHDT and YYEEEE. The CDR3 has 17 residues. Between the trimmed V and J ends, which lost 3 bases and 0 bases, there was a span of 16 bases. CDR3 loop: CASSSRTGGYSNQPQHF. The CDR3 DNA sequence: TGTGCCAGCAGCTCAAGAACGGGGGGGTATAGCAATCAGCCCCAGCATTTT.

This chain joins TRBV4-3 and TRBJ2-7; 11 bases fit TRBD2. This CDR3 region has 18 residues. CDR1 and CDR2 from the germline V gene are LGHNA and YSLEER. J lost 1 base, V lost 0 bases, and 8 bases had no gene match. CDR3 coding DNA: TGCGCCAGCAGCCAAGACCGGGGACTAGCGGAATTTTCCTACGAGCAGTACTTC. It yields the protein CASSQDRGLAEFSYEQYF.

This chain connects TRBV5-1 to TRBJ2-1, with TRBD2 identical over 10 bases. Germline V gives CDR1 SGHRS, CDR2 YFSETQ. The length of the CDR3 is 16 residues. The V segment lost 0 bases and the J segment 10 bases; nucleotides outside the gene matches: 10. CDR3: CASSLVDLAGEGEQFF. The CDR3 bases are TGCGCCAGCAGCTTGGTGGATCTAGCGGGAGAGGGAGAGCAGTTCTTC.

The chain recombines TRBV18 with TRBJ2-5; 8 nucleotides agree with TRBD1. Germline CDR1 and CDR2: KGHSH and LQKENI. CDR3 length: 15 amino acids. The trim removed 4 bases at V and 3 bases at J, leaving 7 bases unmatched. The CDR3 sequence: CASSQGDRRKETQYF. CDR3 in DNA: TGTGCCAGCTCACAAGGGGACAGGAGGAAAGAGACCCAGTACTTC.

The V and J genes are TRBV6-5 and TRBJ2-7; 10 positions agree with TRBD2. This CDR3 region has 14 residues. Germline V CDR1 and CDR2: MNHEY, SVGAGI. J gave up 2 bases and V 4 bases, and 2 bases lay outside the gene matches. The chain's CDR3 is CASSSAGGPYEQYF. The DNA for the CDR3 is TGTGCCAGCAGTTCAGCGGGAGGGCCCTACGAGCAGTACTTC.

The V call is TRBV7-9, the J call TRBJ1-2; 7 bases match TRBD1. V lost 5 bases to trimming and J lost 2 bases; unmatched junction nucleotides: 8. Germline CDR1 SEHNR, CDR2 FQNEAQ (reference sequence). The CDR3 totals 15 residues. As DNA, the CDR3 is TGTGCCAGCAGCACTCCCGGGACAGACAACTATGGCTACACCTTC. It yields the protein CASSTPGTDNYGYTF. Supplemented by reference TRBV7-9 and TRBJ1-2, the full variable domain reads DTGVSQNPRHKITKRGQNVTFRCDPISEHNRLYWYRQTLGQGPEFLTYFQNEAQLEKSRLLSDRFSAERPKGSFSTLEIQRTEQGDSAMYLCASSTPGTDNYGYTFGSGTRLTVV.